A single sample is the source of the 20 T cell receptor beta chains below, sequenced in a study of response to subunit inactivated influenza vaccine. TCRdb ran MiXCR on the RT-PCR reads and lists one entry per CDR3 protein. The table lists hundreds of thousands of distinct CDR3 sequences, 11% to 15% of them singletons, with around 6.5% in the top ten. Specimen: PBMCs from blood, collected 14 to 15 days before vaccination. The receptors derive from a man in his forties or fifties who received an inactivated influenza vaccine.

There are a few counts of this clonotype. This chain links TRBV20-1 with TRBJ1-5; D is uncertain. Germline CDR1 DFQATT, CDR2 SNEGSKA (reference sequence). Trimming pared 4 bases from V and 5 bases from J, leaving 12 bases between. The CDR3 length is 13 residues. CDR3 loop: CSAIDPGDQPQHF. In DNA, the CDR3 is TGCAGTGCTATTGACCCCGGGGATCAGCCCCAGCATTTT.

The chain employs TRBV12-3 or TRBV12-4 and TRBJ1-5; TRBD1 is a possible D gene (6 bases). Trimming removed 5 bases at V and 0 bases at J, with 11 bases between. The CDR3 is made up of 15 amino acids. CDR3 DNA sequence: TGTGCCAGCAGTGGAGGACAGTATAGCAATCAGCCCCAGCATTTT. Encoded protein: CASSGGQYSNQPQHF.

This clonotype turned up a few times. The V and J genes are TRBV6-1 and TRBJ1-5; TRBD1 agrees at 7 bases. Germline V gene lookup returns CDR1 MNHNS and CDR2 SASEGT. V lost 10 bases, J lost 7 bases, and 16 bases stayed unmatched. This CDR3 comprises 15 residues. CDR3 nucleotide sequence: TGTGCCACCGATACGCTAGGGGGCTGGGAACAGCCCCAGCATTTT. This gives the protein CATDTLGGWEQPQHF.

The chain recombines TRBV5-1 with TRBJ2-1, with a tentative D call TRBD1 (5 bases). V was cut by 1 base and J by 10 bases, with 12 bases left in between. The CDR3 totals 13 residues. Germline V gene sequence: CDR1 SGHRS, CDR2 YFSETQ. Written as DNA, the CDR3 is TGCGCCAGCAGCTTGAGGGGTGGTGGCGAGCAGTTCTTC. This gives the protein CASSLRGGGEQFF.

This clonotype was seen at least ten times. The CDR3 protein is CASSPATFEETQYF. The CDR3 DNA follows: TGTGCCAGCAGCCCCGCAACCTTTGAAGAGACCCAGTACTTC. This chain uses TRBV12-3 or TRBV12-4 with TRBJ2-5; D unresolved. V was trimmed by 6 bases and J by 3 bases, leaving 14 bases between them. CDR3 length: 14 amino acids.

In this sample, this clonotype turned up many times. The gene calls are TRBV29-1 and TRBJ1-1; TRBD1 agrees at 8 bases. Trimming cost V 3 bases and J 1 base; bases outside gene matches: 13. Germline assignment: CDR1 SQVTM and CDR2 ANQGSEA. This CDR3 comprises 17 residues. The CDR3 loop is CSVDRGVRGQGNTEAFF. CDR3 nucleotide sequence: TGCAGCGTTGATCGCGGTGTCAGGGGGCAGGGGAACACTGAAGCTTTCTTT.

This clonotype came up many times. V is TRBV7-9 and J is TRBJ2-1; perhaps TRBD1 as D (5 bases). V lost 1 base, J lost 6 bases, and 7 bases lay in between. This CDR3 region has 13 residues. The V gene's germline CDR1 is SEHNR and CDR2 FQNEAQ (reference sequence). CDR3 loop: CASSLVGANEQFF. CDR3 coding DNA: TGTGCCAGCAGCTTAGTAGGGGCCAATGAGCAGTTCTTC.

This clonotype was seen more than once but under ten times. Here the CDR3 DNA reads TGTGCCAGCAGCTTATCGAGGGACATGGGAGAGACCCAGTACTTC. Its protein is CASSLSRDMGETQYF. V gene TRBV7-2 combines with J gene TRBJ2-5; D possibly corresponds to TRBD1 (6 bases). The V end was cut by 2 bases, the J end by 4 bases, with 14 bases between. CDR3 length equals 15 residues. Germline V gene data show CDR1 as SGHTA and CDR2 as FQGNSA.

This clonotype was seen more than once but under ten times. CDR3 amino acids: CASSPIRVYTVSLPDTQYF. The CDR3 DNA reads TGTGCCAGCAGCCCAATTCGTGTCTATACTGTATCCCTCCCAGATACGCAGTATTTT. The V gene is TRBV11-1, the J gene TRBJ2-3; D is unresolved. V dropped 5 bases and J dropped 4 bases, with 28 bases sitting between them. CDR1 and CDR2 from the germline V gene are SGHAT and FQDESV (reference sequence). CDR3 length: 19 amino acids.

V gene TRBV5-5 combines with J gene TRBJ2-7; D is ambiguous. The germline V gene has CDR1 SGHKS and CDR2 YYEKEE (reference sequence). V was clipped by 2 bases and J by 2 bases, with 11 bases between them. The CDR3 extends over 14 amino acids. CDR3 sequence reads: CASSFGRKTYEQYF. The CDR3 DNA sequence: TGTGCCAGCAGCTTCGGCAGAAAGACCTACGAGCAGTACTTC.

This clonotype was detected ten times or more. DNA of the CDR3: TGCAGTGCTACTGAAAGACAGGGTCCTAGTGGCTACACCTTC. This translates into CSATERQGPSGYTF. The chain uses TRBV20-1 and TRBJ1-2; 7 bases fit TRBD1. The CDR3 extends over 14 amino acids. Germline V gives CDR1 DFQATT, CDR2 SNEGSKA (reference sequence). V was clipped by 4 bases and J by 7 bases; unmatched bases: 12.

This clonotype was seen a handful of times. The chain carries TRBV12-3 or TRBV12-4 and TRBJ2-3; D uncertain. Trimming stripped 5 bases from V and 0 bases from J, with 12 bases between. The CDR3 is 15 amino acids. CDR3 in amino acids: CASSHGTVSTDTQYF. The CDR3 nucleotides are TGTGCCAGCAGTCATGGAACGGTTAGCACAGATACGCAGTATTTT.

This clonotype was picked up many times. J is TRBJ1-6 and V is TRBV20-1; TRBD1 aligns across 7 bases. The CDR3 is made up of 16 amino acids. CDR1 and CDR2 (germline): DFQATT, SNEGSKA (reference sequence). With V trimmed by 0 bases and J by 7 bases, 9 bases remained unmatched. The CDR3 here is CSARDGGTAQNSPLHF. The CDR3 nucleotides are TGCAGTGCTAGAGATGGAGGGACAGCTCAGAATTCACCCCTCCACTTT.

CDR3 nucleotides: TGCAGCGCACCACCCGGGACAGGTACCTACGAGCAGTACTTC. It codes for CSAPPGTGTYEQYF. J is TRBJ2-7 and V is TRBV29-1; 8 nucleotides line up with TRBD1. The ends lost 7 bases at V and 2 bases at J; junction bases unmatched: 10. The CDR3 is 14 amino acids. The V gene's germline CDR1 is SQVTM and CDR2 ANQGSEA.

The CDR3 loop is CASSLGLAGAFSTDTQYF. CDR3 in DNA: TGCGCCAGCAGCCTAGGACTAGCGGGGGCCTTTAGCACAGATACGCAGTATTTT. V gene TRBV5-1 combines with J gene TRBJ2-3; TRBD2 matches 13 bases. Germline CDR1 and CDR2: SGHRS and YFSETQ. Trimming cost V 4 bases and J 0 bases; bases outside gene matches: 8. The CDR3 runs to 18 residues.

The chain couples TRBV2 to TRBJ2-5; 9 positions match TRBD1. Looked up from germline, CDR1 is SNHLY and CDR2 is FYNNEI. This CDR3 has 17 amino acids. V lost 4 bases to trimming and J lost 1 base; unmatched junction nucleotides: 10. The CDR3 DNA is TGTGCCAGCAGTGGACCCGGTGGACAGGGGCGCCAAGAGACCCAGTACTTC. Amino acid sequence: CASSGPGGQGRQETQYF. Filled out from reference TRBV2 and TRBJ2-5, the complete variable domain reads EPEVTQTPSHQVTQMGQEVILRCVPISNHLYFYWYRQILGQKVEFLVSFYNNEISEKSEIFDDQFSVERPDGSNFTLKIRSTKLEDSAMYFCASSGPGGQGRQETQYFGPGTRLLVL.

This clonotype was observed a handful of times. The V gene is TRBV4-1, the J gene TRBJ2-7, with 14 bases fitting TRBD2. This CDR3 has 16 amino acids. The germline CDR1 and CDR2 sequences are MGHRA and YSYEKL. V lost 2 bases and J lost 5; bases outside the gene matches: 5. The CDR3 coding sequence is TGCGCCAGCAGCCAATCCGGGACTAGCGGGAGAAACGAGCAGTACTTC. Encoded protein: CASSQSGTSGRNEQYF.

The chain has TRBV7-8 and TRBJ2-3, with unresolved D. CDR3 length: 15 residues. Germline assignment: CDR1 SGHVS and CDR2 FQNEAQ. With 0 bases removed from V and 0 bases from J, the gap between germline ends came to 7 bases. CDR3 loop: CASSLASSSTDTQYF. The CDR3 bases are TGTGCCAGCAGCTTAGCCTCTTCTAGCACAGATACGCAGTATTTT.

This clonotype was counted a few times. This chain connects TRBV20-1 to TRBJ2-3, with unresolved D. Germline CDR1 and CDR2: DFQATT and SNEGSKA (reference sequence). This CDR3 region has 13 residues. Deletions cut 2 bases from V and 2 bases from J, with 8 bases between. DNA of the CDR3: TGCAGTGCTAGAAACCCCCCCACAGATACGCAGTATTTT. Amino acid sequence: CSARNPPTDTQYF.

The chain joins TRBV5-1 to TRBJ2-1; perhaps D is TRBD1 or TRBD2 (5 bases each). Between the trimmed V and J ends, which lost 7 bases and 8 bases, there was a span of 16 bases. CDR1 is SGHRS, CDR2 YFSETQ, per germline. This CDR3 contains 13 residues. CDR3 nucleotides: TGCGCCAGCCGGGACGGGCCCTTGGATGAGCAGTTCTTC. Protein: CASRDGPLDEQFF. Full variable domain (remainder filled in from reference TRBV5-1 and TRBJ2-1): KAGVTQTPRYLIKTRGQQVTLSCSPISGHRSVSWYQQTPGQGLQFLFEYFSETQRNKGNFPGRFSGRQFSNSRSEMNVSTLELGDSALYLCASRDGPLDEQFFGPGTRLTVL.